This T cell receptor (beta chain) was identified in a study of cytomegalovirus exposure and HLA in healthy donors. Study context: Prior work identified 117 million unique TCR beta sequences in roughly 190 million T cells.

Per germline, CDR1 WSHSY and CDR2 SAAADI. Trimming cost V 4 bases and J 3 bases, with 7 bases left between them. CDR3 length: 13 amino acids. As to this clone: The target antigen is unknown.

Primers included in the PCR were 60 Vbeta and 13 Jbeta primers. The protocol was immunoSEQ multiplex PCR, while the TCRdb copy is restricted to in-frame clones and leaves out a portion. This sample has approximately 44,000 clones, with 50% to 75% found just once. Findings of the study overall: A reported reduction in N-insertions relative to the approximately 640-donor mean was seen in an Asian-associated ancestry cluster in a later analysis. Researchers reported that a few CMV-associated chains were confirmed in vitro as CMV antigen-specific.

The chain carries TRBV10-2 and TRBJ1-5, with D unclear. The TCR sequence derives from a human donor in good health. Sequenced input: PBMCs. The CDR3 loop reads CASSGAVNQPQHF. The CDR3 nucleotides read TGCGCCAGCAGTGGGGCCGTCAATCAGCCCCAGCATTTT.